The 8 T cell receptor beta chains presented below share a single source sample, sequenced in a study of T cell changes during pregnancy in multiple sclerosis. This table comes from immunoSEQ multiplex PCR, and its TCRdb copy is limited to in-frame clones, with some not included. The sample has around 42,000 clones; 80% to 90% are singletons. The sequencing here drew on peripheral blood, taken in the first trimester of pregnancy. These receptors all stem from a female donor in good health, enrolled as a control in a pregnancy study.

This clone appeared a single time. The CDR3 nucleotides read TGTGCCAGCAGCCAAGGGCTCGGCGGGAGAGTGTACGAGCAGTACTTC. Amino acids: CASSQGLGGRVYEQYF. The chain combines TRBV14 with TRBJ2-7; TRBD2 agrees at 7 bases. Per germline, CDR1 SGHDN and CDR2 FVKESK. The CDR3 runs to 16 residues. The V and J ends lost 1 base and 4 bases, in that order; junction bases with no gene match: 10.

This chain links TRBV7-9 with TRBJ1-2; D remains unclear. V was pared by 1 base and J by 5 bases, with 11 bases between. The CDR3 totals 14 residues. The germline V gene has CDR1 SEHNR and CDR2 FQNEAQ (reference sequence). The CDR3 loop reads CASSLVASRYGYTF. For the CDR3, the DNA is TGTGCCAGCAGCTTAGTTGCGAGCCGGTATGGCTACACCTTC.

This sequence joins TRBV9 and TRBJ2-3; 13 positions agree with TRBD2. The V segment lost 4 bases and the J segment 5 bases; nucleotides outside the gene matches: 4. CDR1 and CDR2 from the germline V gene are SGDLS and YYNGEE. This CDR3 comprises 15 residues. The CDR3 spells CASSWTSGGLDTQYF. DNA for the CDR3: TGTGCCAGCAGCTGGACTAGCGGGGGCCTAGATACGCAGTATTTT.

This chain connects TRBV7-6 to TRBJ2-7, with D tentatively TRBD2 (6 bases). This CDR3 region has 15 residues. The V end was cut by 5 bases, the J end by 2 bases, with 16 bases between. Germline CDR1 SGHVS, CDR2 FNYEAQ. The CDR3 here is CASSPSPGETYEQYF. The CDR3 DNA follows: TGTGCCAGCAGCCCATCACCGGGAGAAACCTACGAGCAGTACTTC.

In this sample, this clone turned up once. The CDR3 DNA follows: TGCGCCAGCAGCTTGGCCCCCCGGGACAGGGGGATAAATGAGCAGTTCTTC. Its translation: CASSLAPRDRGINEQFF. The rearrangement uses TRBV5-1 and TRBJ2-1, with 11 bases fitting TRBD1. Germline CDR1 is SGHRS and CDR2 is YFSETQ. The junction had 9 bases not matched to a gene; V was cut back by 0 bases and J by 7 bases. This CDR3 comprises 17 residues.

The V gene is TRBV9, the J gene TRBJ2-2; D not resolved. CDR1 and CDR2 from the germline V gene are SGDLS and YYNGEE. V dropped 2 bases and J dropped 2 bases, with 7 bases sitting between them. CDR3 size: 14 residues. The CDR3 DNA sequence: TGTGCCAGCAGCGTTAAATTTAACACCGGGGAGCTGTTTTTT. Its translation is CASSVKFNTGELFF.

V usage is TRBV19 and J usage is TRBJ2-6; weak D call: TRBD1 (6 bases). Trimming removed 3 bases at V and 2 bases at J, with 14 bases between. The germline CDR1 and CDR2 sequences are LNHDA and SQIVND (reference sequence). The CDR3 length is 17 residues. CDR3: CASSMDRYPAGANVLTF. The CDR3 coding sequence is TGTGCCAGTAGTATGGACAGATACCCCGCTGGGGCCAACGTCCTGACTTTC.

The genes are TRBV2 and TRBJ2-1; 14 nucleotides match TRBD2. With 0 bases clipped from V and 5 bases from J, the junction kept 9 bases outside the gene matches. The V gene's germline CDR1 is SNHLY and CDR2 FYNNEI. The CDR3 runs 19 residues. The CDR3: CASSEAGLAGVGGHNEQFF. CDR3 coding DNA: TGTGCCAGCAGTGAAGCGGGACTAGCGGGAGTCGGGGGCCACAATGAGCAGTTCTTC.